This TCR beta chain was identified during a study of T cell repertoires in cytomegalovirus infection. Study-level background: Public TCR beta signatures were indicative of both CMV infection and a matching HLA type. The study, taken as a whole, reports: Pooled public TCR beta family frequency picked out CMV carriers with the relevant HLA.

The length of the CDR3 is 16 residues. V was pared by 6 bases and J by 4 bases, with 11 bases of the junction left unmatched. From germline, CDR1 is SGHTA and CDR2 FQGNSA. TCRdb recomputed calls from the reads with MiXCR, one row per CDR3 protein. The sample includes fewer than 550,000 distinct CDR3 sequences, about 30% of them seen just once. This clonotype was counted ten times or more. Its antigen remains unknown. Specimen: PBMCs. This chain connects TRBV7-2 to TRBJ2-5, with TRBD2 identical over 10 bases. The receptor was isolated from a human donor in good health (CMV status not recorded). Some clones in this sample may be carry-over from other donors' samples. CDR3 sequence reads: CASRTTGTSALETQYF. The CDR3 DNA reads TGTGCCAGCAGAACGACCGGGACTAGCGCTTTAGAGACCCAGTACTTC.